This record concerns one T cell receptor beta chain sequence. The sample comes from a study of Ad26.COV2.S vaccination and SARS-CoV-2 variants. Study summary: Intramuscular Ad26.COV2.S at 5x10^10 or 1x10^11 viral particles.

Profiling relied on immunoSEQ multiplex PCR, and the TCRdb table lists in-frame clones only, not all of them. The table lists about 330,000 clones, 85% to 90% of them singletons, with 4.5% to 7% in the top ten. Regarding treatment: around 19 received Ad26.COV2.S at low or high dose, single or two shots; several received placebo; per-sample allocation not given. Sampling was done on day 63 after the first vaccine or placebo injection. This CDR3 contains 16 residues. The V segment lost 3 bases and the J segment 8 bases; nucleotides outside the gene matches: 13. The germline CDR1 and CDR2 sequences are SGHNT and YYREEE (reference sequence).

The J gene is TRBJ2-1, the V gene TRBV5-4; TRBD2 aligns across 8 bases. This specimen was peripheral blood, taken in a trial of Ad26.COV2.S vaccine versus placebo. The sequence came from a person aged 18 to 59 who received the Ad26.COV2.S COVID-19 vaccine or a placebo. CDR3 nucleotide sequence: TGTGCCAGCAGCTCTTTAGCGGGGCTTCGGGTGGATGAGCAGTTCTTC. Residues: CASSSLAGLRVDEQFF.